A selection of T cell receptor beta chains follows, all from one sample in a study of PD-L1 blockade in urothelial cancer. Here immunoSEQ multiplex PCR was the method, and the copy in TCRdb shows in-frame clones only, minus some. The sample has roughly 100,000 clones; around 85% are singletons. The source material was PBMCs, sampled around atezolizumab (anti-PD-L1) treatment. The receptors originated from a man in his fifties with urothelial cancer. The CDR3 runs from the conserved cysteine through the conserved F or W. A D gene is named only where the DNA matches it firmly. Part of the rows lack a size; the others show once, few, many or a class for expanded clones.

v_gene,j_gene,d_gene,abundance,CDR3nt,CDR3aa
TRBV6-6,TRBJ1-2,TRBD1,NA,TGTGCCAGCAGTTCCCAAACAGGGGGCGCTTATGGCTACACCTTC,CASSSQTGGAYGYTF
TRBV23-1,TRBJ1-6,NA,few,TGCGCCAGCAGTCACACGGGAGGTGATAATTCACCCCTCCACTTT,CASSHTGGDNSPLHF
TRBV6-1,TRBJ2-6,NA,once,TGTGCCAGCAGTGACCGCGGCTCTGGGGCCAACGTCCTGACTTTC,CASSDRGSGANVLTF
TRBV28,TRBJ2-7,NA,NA,TGTGCCAGCAGTTCCCCCCGCGGGACCCACCGGGAGCAGTACTTC,CASSSPRGTHREQYF
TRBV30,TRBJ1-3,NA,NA,TGTGCCTGGAGACTCCCGCCGGAGATCATATATTTT,CAWRLPPEIIYF
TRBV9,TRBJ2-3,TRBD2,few,TGTGCCAGCAGCGTAGGGAATAGCGGGAGGGCCCTAGATACGCAGTATTTT,CASSVGNSGRALDTQYF
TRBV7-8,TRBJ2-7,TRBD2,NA,TGTGCCAGCAGATCTAACGGGACTAGTAGAATGAGCGAGCAGTACTTC,CASRSNGTSRMSEQYF
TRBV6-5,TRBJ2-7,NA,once,TGTGCCAGCAGTGTCCAGGGCAGCACCTACGAGCAGTACTTC,CASSVQGSTYEQYF
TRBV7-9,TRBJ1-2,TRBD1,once,TGTGCCAGCAACAATCGACAGGGGGCGAGTTATGGCTACACCTTC,CASNNRQGASYGYTF
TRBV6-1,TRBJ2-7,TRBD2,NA,TGTGCCAGCAGGGCGGGACTAGCGGGATTCTACGAGCAGTACTTC,CASRAGLAGFYEQYF
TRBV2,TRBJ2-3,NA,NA,TGTGCCAGCAGTCGGGACACGGGTACGCAGTATTTT,CASSRDTGTQYF
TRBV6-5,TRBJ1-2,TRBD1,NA,TGTGCCAGCAGAGCAAGGACAGGGGCTGAGCATGGCTACACCTTC,CASRARTGAEHGYTF
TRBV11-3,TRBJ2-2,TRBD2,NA,TGTGCCAGCAGCACCGCTAGCGGTTCGAACACCGGGGAGCTGTTTTTT,CASSTASGSNTGELFF
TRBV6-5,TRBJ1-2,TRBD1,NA,TGTGCCAGCAGTCAGGGACAGAACTATGGCTACACCTTC,CASSQGQNYGYTF
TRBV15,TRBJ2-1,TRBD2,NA,TGTGCCACCAGCAGAGTTTCTAGCGGGAGGGCCAATGAGCAGTTCTTC,CATSRVSSGRANEQFF
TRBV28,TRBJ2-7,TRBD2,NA,TGTGCCAGCAGTTTAAAGCGACTAGCGGACGAGCAGTACTTC,CASSLKRLADEQYF
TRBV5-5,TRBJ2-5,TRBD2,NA,TGTGCCAGCAGCACGGGACTAGCGGATCAAGAGACCCAGTACTTC,CASSTGLADQETQYF
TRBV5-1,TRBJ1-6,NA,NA,TGCGCCAGCAGCCGGATAGCCAGCTCCTATAATTCACCCCTCCACTTT,CASSRIASSYNSPLHF
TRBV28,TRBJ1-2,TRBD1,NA,TGTGCCAGCAGTTTCTGGGGACAGGGGGGTGGCTACACCTTC,CASSFWGQGGGYTF
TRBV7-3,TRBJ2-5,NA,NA,TGTGCCAGCAGCTTATTAGGCGGGATAGAGACCCAGTACTTC,CASSLLGGIETQYF
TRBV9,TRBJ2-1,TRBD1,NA,TGTGCCAGCAGCGTAGGGGTGACAGGGGGTCCTGAGCAGTTCTTC,CASSVGVTGGPEQFF
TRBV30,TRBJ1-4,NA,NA,TGTGCCTGGAGTGTAGGACAGCATGAAAAACTGTTTTTT,CAWSVGQHEKLFF
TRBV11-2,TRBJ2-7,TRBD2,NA,TGTGCCAGCAGCTCCCTGTCTCCTAGCGGATACTCCTACGAGCAGTACTTC,CASSSLSPSGYSYEQYF
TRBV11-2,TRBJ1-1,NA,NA,TGTGCCAGCACCGTGACAGGGAACACTGAAGCTTTCTTT,CASTVTGNTEAFF
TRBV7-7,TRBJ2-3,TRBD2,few,TGTGCTAGCAGCTTAGCGGGAGGTGGGTTCGGTACGCAGTATTTT,CASSLAGGGFGTQYF
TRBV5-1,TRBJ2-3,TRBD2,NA,TGCGCCAGCACGGATAGCGGGAGGGCAGATACGCAGTATTTT,CASTDSGRADTQYF
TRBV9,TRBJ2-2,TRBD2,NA,TGTGCCAGCAGCGTCGGACTAGCGGAAAACACCGGGGAGCTGTTTTTT,CASSVGLAENTGELFF
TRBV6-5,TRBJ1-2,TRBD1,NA,TGTGCCAGCAGTACTCGGACAGGGGGCTACACCTTC,CASSTRTGGYTF
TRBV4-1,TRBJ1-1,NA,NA,TGCGCCAGCAGTCAGACTGCGCGGAACACTGAAGCTTTCTTT,CASSQTARNTEAFF
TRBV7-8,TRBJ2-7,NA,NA,TGTGCCAGCAGCTCGGGACAAACCTACGAGCAGTACTTC,CASSSGQTYEQYF
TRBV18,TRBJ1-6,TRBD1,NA,TGTGCCAGTCAACTTACAGGGGGTGTTCATTCACCCCTCCACTTT,CASQLTGGVHSPLHF
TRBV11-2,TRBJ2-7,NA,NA,TGTGCCAGCAGCTTTAACAGGGTATCCTACGAGCAGTACTTC,CASSFNRVSYEQYF
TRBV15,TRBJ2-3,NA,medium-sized,TGTGCCACCAGCAGAGGGCTGAGCTCTAGAGGAGATACGCAGTATTTT,CATSRGLSSRGDTQYF
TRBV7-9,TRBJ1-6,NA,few,TGTGCCAGCAGCTTAGGGACAGCTAATTCACCCCTCCACTTT,CASSLGTANSPLHF
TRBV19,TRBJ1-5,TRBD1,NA,TGTGCCAGTAGTCCCTGGACAGGGGTTCGCAATCAGCCCCAGCATTTT,CASSPWTGVRNQPQHF
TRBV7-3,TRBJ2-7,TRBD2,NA,TGTGCCAGCAGCACCGGGACTAGCGGGTACTACGAGCAGTACTTC,CASSTGTSGYYEQYF
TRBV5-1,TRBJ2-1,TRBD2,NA,TGCGCCAGCAGCCCAAAAGTGACTAGCGGGAGGACAAATGAGCAGTTCTTC,CASSPKVTSGRTNEQFF
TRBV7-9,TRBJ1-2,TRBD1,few,TGTGCCAGCAGCTTATATGGACAGGCGATTTATGGCTACACCTTC,CASSLYGQAIYGYTF
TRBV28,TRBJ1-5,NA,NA,TGTGCCAGCAGTTTACGGGCAGGGTGGTCTTCCCAGCCCCAGCATTTT,CASSLRAGWSSQPQHF
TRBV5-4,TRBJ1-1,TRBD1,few,TGTGCCAGCAGCCGTGACAGGGGAGGGCTCCGGACTGAAGCTTTCTTT,CASSRDRGGLRTEAFF